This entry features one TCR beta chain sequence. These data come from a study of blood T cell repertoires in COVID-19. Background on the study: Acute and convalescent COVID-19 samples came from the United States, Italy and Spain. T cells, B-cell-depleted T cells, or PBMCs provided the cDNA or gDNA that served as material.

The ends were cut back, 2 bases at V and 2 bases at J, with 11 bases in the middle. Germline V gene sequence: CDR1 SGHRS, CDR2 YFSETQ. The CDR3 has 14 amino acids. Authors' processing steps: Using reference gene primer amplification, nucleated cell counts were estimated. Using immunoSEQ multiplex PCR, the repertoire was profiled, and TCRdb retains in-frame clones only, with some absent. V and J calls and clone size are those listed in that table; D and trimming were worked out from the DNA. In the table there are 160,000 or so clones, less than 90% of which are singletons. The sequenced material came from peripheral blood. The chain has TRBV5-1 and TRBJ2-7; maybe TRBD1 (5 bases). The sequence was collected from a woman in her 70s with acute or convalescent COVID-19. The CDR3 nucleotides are TGCGCCAGCAGCTTACTGACAGAAGCCTACGAGCAGTACTTC. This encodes CASSLLTEAYEQYF.